This is a list of T cell receptor beta chains from one sample in a study of blood T cells in healthy people across ages. TCRdb independently ran MiXCR on the 5' RACE reads; one entry per CDR3 protein. This sample carries around 870,000 distinct CDR3 sequences, around 30% of them seen once, and the ten largest clones take approximately 15%. The sequencing sample was made of blood. These receptors originate from a woman at least 80 years old in good health. Both conserved end residues are part of each CDR3. The D gene is left open where the match is weak. Clone size is not always given. Where it is, it says once, few, many or a class for expanded clones.

v_gene	j_gene	abundance	d_gene	CDR3aa	CDR3nt
TRBV30	TRBJ1-2	NA	NA	CASETVSYTF	TGTGCCTCCGAGACAGTCAGCTACACCTTC
TRBV20-1	TRBJ2-7	NA	NA	CSATGGRDEQYF	TGCAGTGCCACAGGGGGGAGGGACGAGCAGTACTTC
TRBV7-9	TRBJ1-2	NA	TRBD1	CASSRGGQGAAMYGYTF	TGTGCCAGCAGCCGAGGAGGCCAGGGGGCAGCGATGTATGGCTACACCTTC
TRBV7-2	TRBJ2-5	few	TRBD1	CASRDSGQGWETQYF	TGTGCCAGCAGGGACAGTGGACAGGGGTGGGAGACCCAGTACTTC
TRBV20-1	TRBJ1-6	few	TRBD1	CSGIGQAVGTLHF	TGCAGTGGGATTGGACAGGCCGTAGGGACCCTCCACTTT
TRBV12-3/TRBV12-4	TRBJ2-2	NA	NA	CASSELANGELFF	TGTGCCAGCAGTGAACTAGCTAACGGGGAGCTGTTTTTT
TRBV6-2/TRBV6-3	TRBJ2-3	many	TRBD2	CASSYPPWASGGTDTQYF	TGTGCCAGCAGTTACCCCCCGTGGGCTAGCGGGGGGACAGATACGCAGTATTTT
TRBV13	TRBJ1-2	NA	NA	CASSAGLPNYGYTF	TGTGCCAGCAGCGCCGGGCTACCTAACTATGGCTACACCTTC
TRBV27	TRBJ2-7	many	NA	CASSLQGRVVEQYF	TGTGCCAGCAGTTTACAGGGGAGGGTTGTCGAGCAGTACTTC
TRBV7-6	TRBJ1-5	NA	NA	CASSLSRVAPQHF	TGTGCCAGCAGCTTATCCCGGGTTGCGCCCCAGCATTTT
TRBV4-1	TRBJ2-1	many	NA	CASSAPGGGKRSYNEQFF	TGCGCCAGCAGTGCGCCCGGTGGGGGAAAGCGCTCCTACAATGAGCAGTTCTTC
TRBV30	TRBJ2-7	few	NA	CAWKSRPVGEQYF	TGTGCCTGGAAATCGCGGCCTGTCGGCGAGCAGTACTTC
TRBV6-2/TRBV6-3	TRBJ1-1	NA	TRBD1	CASTPPGTGGRTEAFF	TGTGCCAGCACTCCCCCCGGGACAGGGGGTAGGACTGAAGCTTTCTTT
TRBV11-2	TRBJ2-7	many	TRBD2	CASSSWEIAGLAYEQYF	TGTGCCAGCAGCTCTTGGGAGATAGCGGGGCTTGCCTACGAGCAGTACTTC
TRBV20-1	TRBJ1-4	many	NA	CSALTTTNEKLFF	TGCAGTGCCTTGACAACAACTAATGAAAAACTGTTTTTT
TRBV14	TRBJ2-2	NA	TRBD1	CASRNRGSTGERFF	TGTGCCAGCAGGAACAGGGGCAGCACCGGAGAGCGGTTTTTT
TRBV20-1	TRBJ2-1	NA	TRBD2	CSTQTKGFWEGNEQFF	TGCAGTACCCAAACAAAAGGTTTTTGGGAGGGTAATGAGCAGTTCTTC
TRBV3-1	TRBJ1-5	NA	NA	CASSRGIDSNQPQHF	TGTGCCAGCAGCCGAGGGATCGATAGCAATCAGCCCCAGCATTTT